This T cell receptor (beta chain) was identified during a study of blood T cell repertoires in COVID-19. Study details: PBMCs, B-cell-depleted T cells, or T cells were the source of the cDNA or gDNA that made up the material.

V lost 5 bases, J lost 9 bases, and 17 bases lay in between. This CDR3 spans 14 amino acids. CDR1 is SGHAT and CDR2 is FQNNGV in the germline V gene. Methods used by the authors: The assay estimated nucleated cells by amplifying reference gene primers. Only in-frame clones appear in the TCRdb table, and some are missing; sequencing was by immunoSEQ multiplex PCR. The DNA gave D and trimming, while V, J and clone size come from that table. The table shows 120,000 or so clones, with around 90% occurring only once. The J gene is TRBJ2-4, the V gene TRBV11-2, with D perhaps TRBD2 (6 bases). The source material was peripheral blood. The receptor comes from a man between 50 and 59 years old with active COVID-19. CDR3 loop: CASSRDSTSGIQYF. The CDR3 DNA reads TGTGCCAGCAGCCGGGACTCAACCTCGGGCATTCAGTACTTC.